Given below is one TCR beta chain in context. These data originate in a study of blood T cell repertoires in COVID-19. Study as a whole: T cells, B-cell-depleted T cells, or PBMCs provided the cDNA or gDNA that served as material.

Original processing notes: Using reference gene primer amplification, nucleated cell counts were estimated. Measured with immunoSEQ multiplex PCR; TCRdb has only the in-frame clones, and not every one. Clone size and V and J calls were adopted from that table, with D and trimming inferred from the DNA. Of about 100,000 clones in the sample, around 87% were seen once. V shed 1 base and J 3 bases; nucleotides not matched to a gene: 7. From germline, CDR1 is SGDLS and CDR2 YYNGEE. The CDR3 totals 16 residues. This TCR came from a woman in her 30s with acute or convalescent COVID-19. This chain connects TRBV9 to TRBJ1-1, with 9 bases matching TRBD1. Sequenced input: peripheral blood. The CDR3 reads CASSVSGQGLYTEAFF. CDR3 DNA sequence: TGTGCCAGCAGCGTATCCGGACAGGGGTTATACACTGAAGCTTTCTTT.